Following are 29 T cell receptor beta chains from one sample sequenced in a study of T cell changes during pregnancy in multiple sclerosis. Assay: immunoSEQ multiplex PCR; the TCRdb copy retains only in-frame clones and omits some. The data show approximately 43,000 clones, with 85% to 95% seen just once and roughly 3.7% held by the top ten. The source was CD8+ T cells from peripheral blood mononuclear cells, collected after pregnancy. The origin of the receptors is a female donor with multiple sclerosis, enrolled in a pregnancy study.

The genes are TRBV27 and TRBJ2-7; D unclear. The V and J ends lost 0 bases and 2 bases respectively, with 8 bases between them. Looked up from germline, CDR1 is MNHEY and CDR2 is SMNVEV (reference sequence). The CDR3 has 14 residues. This CDR3 reads CASSLSGTAYEQYF. CDR3 nucleotides: TGTGCCAGCAGTTTATCCGGAACAGCCTACGAGCAGTACTTC.

V and J are TRBV9 and TRBJ2-2; 14 bases agree with TRBD2. Germline CDR1 reads SGDLS; CDR2 reads YYNGEE. The CDR3 is made up of 17 amino acids. After removal of 3 bases from V and 5 bases from J, the junction contained 6 bases not matched to a gene. CDR3 region: CASSAGLAGALTGELFF. The CDR3 DNA reads as TGTGCCAGCAGCGCGGGACTAGCGGGGGCCCTTACCGGGGAGCTGTTTTTT.

The chain couples TRBV11-2 to TRBJ2-7, with TRBD1 matching over 7 bases. This CDR3 contains 15 residues. The V gene's germline CDR1 is SGHAT and CDR2 FQNNGV. Germline trimming cut 5 bases from V and 7 bases from J; bases unmatched to any gene: 14. Written as DNA, the CDR3 is TGTGCCAGCAGCCCCACAACAGGGACAGCAGTTGAGCAGTACTTC. This translates into CASSPTTGTAVEQYF.

This clone turned up a few times. The rearrangement joins TRBV27 to TRBJ1-2, with TRBD1 as a possible D gene (5 bases). CDR1 and CDR2 (germline): MNHEY, SMNVEV (reference sequence). The CDR3 consists of 12 residues. Trimming removed 6 bases from V and 7 bases from J, with 12 bases in between. The CDR3 DNA reads TGTGCCAGCAGGGACGGCGGGGGTGGCTACACCTTC. It yields the protein CASRDGGGGYTF.

V is TRBV9 and J is TRBJ2-5; 12 bases map to TRBD2. The germline CDR1 and CDR2 sequences are SGDLS and YYNGEE. The CDR3 loop spans 15 amino acids. The junction had 5 bases not matched to a gene; V was cut back by 3 bases and J by 5 bases. The CDR3 DNA follows: TGTGCCAGCAGCGCTAGCGGGGGGGATTCGGAGACCCAGTACTTC. As protein: CASSASGGDSETQYF.

This rearrangement joins TRBV28 to TRBJ2-5; perhaps TRBD1 as D (5 bases). The CDR3 sequence is 13 residues long. Germline V gene lookup returns CDR1 MDHEN and CDR2 SYDVKM. Trimming removed 5 bases from V and 12 bases from J, with 19 bases in between. The CDR3 sequence is CASSLPAGFGEYF. DNA of the CDR3: TGTGCCAGCAGTCTCCCGGCAGGGTTTGGGGAGTACTTC.

The J gene is TRBJ2-1, the V gene TRBV6-5; no reliable D call. Germline CDR1 and CDR2: MNHEY and SVGAGI. The V end was cut by 6 bases, the J end by 3 bases, with 15 bases between. This CDR3 has 15 residues. The CDR3 sequence is CASRALFSGYNEQFF. The CDR3 DNA reads TGTGCCAGCAGGGCACTTTTCTCGGGCTACAATGAGCAGTTCTTC.

The V gene is TRBV6-5, the J gene TRBJ1-3; TRBD1 might be the D (6 bases). V was pared by 6 bases and J by 4 bases, with 13 bases between. The germline V gene has CDR1 MNHEY and CDR2 SVGAGI. The CDR3 loop spans 14 amino acids. Here the CDR3 DNA reads TGTGCCAGCAGATCCGGTAGGGGGGGAAACACCATATATTTT. This codes for CASRSGRGGNTIYF.

The rearrangement joins TRBV5-8 to TRBJ1-5; 9 bases fit TRBD1. The CDR3 length is 17 residues. Germline-derived CDR1 and CDR2 are SGHTS and YDEGEE. With 7 bases clipped from V and 2 bases from J, the junction kept 13 bases outside the gene matches. The CDR3 here is CASGDRVVFSGNQPQHF. CDR3 DNA sequence: TGTGCCAGCGGGGACAGGGTTGTGTTTTCGGGCAATCAGCCCCAGCATTTT.

The chain couples TRBV6-1 to TRBJ2-7; 8 bases fit TRBD2. This CDR3 has 16 residues. Germline V lookup: CDR1 MNHNS, CDR2 SASEGT. V shed 2 bases and J 2 bases; nucleotides not matched to a gene: 8. DNA for the CDR3: TGTGCCAGCAGTGAACAGCCCAGCGGGGGCACCTACGAGCAGTACTTC. It is translated as CASSEQPSGGTYEQYF.

V is TRBV9 and J is TRBJ2-3; D is perhaps TRBD2 (6 bases). The ends were cut back, 7 bases at V and 0 bases at J, with 12 bases in the middle. The CDR3 has 14 amino acids. Germline V lookup: CDR1 SGDLS, CDR2 YYNGEE. The CDR3 sequence is CASLGGNSTDTQYF. CDR3 bases: TGTGCCAGCTTGGGCGGGAATAGCACAGATACGCAGTATTTT.

The V gene is TRBV10-3, the J gene TRBJ2-7; 11 nucleotides align to TRBD2. Germline CDR1 and CDR2: ENHRY and SYGVKD. The V segment lost 8 bases and the J segment 4 bases; nucleotides outside the gene matches: 4. The CDR3 totals 13 residues. CDR3: CAIRLAGGYEQYF. CDR3 bases: TGTGCCATCCGTCTAGCGGGGGGTTACGAGCAGTACTTC.

The V gene is TRBV7-3, the J gene TRBJ2-3; D uncertain. The ends were cut back, 1 base at V and 2 bases at J, with 4 bases in the middle. CDR3 length equals 13 residues. The germline CDR1 and CDR2 sequences are SGHTA and FQGTGA. The DNA for the CDR3 is TGTGCCAGCAGCTTAAGTCACACAGATACGCAGTATTTT. Its translation: CASSLSHTDTQYF.

The chain combines TRBV9 with TRBJ2-1, with D perhaps matching TRBD2 (6 bases). Deletions cut 7 bases from V and 9 bases from J, with 20 bases between. The V gene's germline CDR1 is SGDLS and CDR2 YYNGEE. The CDR3 totals 14 residues. Here the CDR3 reads CASGGTEGTSEQFF. The CDR3 region has the DNA TGTGCCAGCGGAGGGACCGAAGGAACGTCTGAGCAGTTCTTC. The variable domain in full, with the rest retrieved from reference TRBV9 and TRBJ2-1, is DSGVTQTPKHLITATGQRVTLRCSPRSGDLSVYWYQQSLDQGLQFLIQYYNGEERAKGNILERFSAQQFPDLHSELNLSSLELGDSALYFCASGGTEGTSEQFFGPGTRLTVL.

The chain employs TRBV13 and TRBJ2-5; 7 bases line up with TRBD1. The J segment lost 2 bases and the V segment lost 3 bases, leaving 3 bases of the junction unmatched. CDR3 size: 14 residues. Looked up from germline, CDR1 is PRHDT and CDR2 is FYEKMQ (reference sequence). In nucleotides, the CDR3 is TGTGCCAGCAGCTTGGGACAGCTACAAGAGACCCAGTACTTC. Protein: CASSLGQLQETQYF. Using reference TRBV13 and TRBJ2-5 for the parts outside the CDR3, the full variable domain is AAGVIQSPRHLIKEKRETATLKCYPIPRHDTVYWYQQGPGQDPQFLISFYEKMQSDKGSIPDRFSAQQFSDYHSELNMSSLELGDSALYFCASSLGQLQETQYFGPGTRLLVL.

The rearrangement joins TRBV6-5 to TRBJ2-7; unclear D gene. Trimming removed 0 bases at V and 7 bases at J, with 10 bases between. The CDR3 sequence is 13 residues long. Per the germline V gene, CDR1 is MNHEY and CDR2 is SVGAGI. CDR3 sequence: CASSYSRFREQYF. Here the CDR3 DNA reads TGTGCCAGCAGTTACTCGAGGTTCCGGGAGCAGTACTTC.

The chain uses TRBV5-1 and TRBJ1-1; possibly TRBD1 for D (6 bases). Germline loops: CDR1 SGHRS, CDR2 YFSETQ. This CDR3 region has 14 residues. V lost 4 bases, J lost 9 bases, and 19 bases lay in between. The CDR3 sequence: CASSAETDSEKAFF. In DNA form, the CDR3 reads TGCGCCAGCAGCGCTGAAACGGACAGCGAAAAAGCTTTCTTT.

The chain employs TRBV29-1 and TRBJ2-1, with a possible D match to TRBD2 (6 bases). Trimming stripped 5 bases from V and 1 base from J, with 12 bases between. Germline CDR1 and CDR2: SQVTM and ANQGSEA. The CDR3 runs 14 residues. CDR3: CSVRVAESYNEQFF. In DNA, the CDR3 is TGCAGCGTTCGGGTAGCGGAGTCCTACAATGAGCAGTTCTTC.

The chain links TRBV5-4 to TRBJ1-2; a possible D gene is TRBD1 (5 bases). Trimming left V 0 bases short and J 0 bases short, with 9 bases between. This CDR3 is 15 amino acids long. Germline V CDR1 and CDR2: SGHNT, YYREEE (reference sequence). The CDR3 sequence is CASSLAGTPNYGYTF. The DNA for the CDR3 is TGTGCCAGCAGCTTGGCAGGGACTCCTAACTATGGCTACACCTTC. Variable domain in full (rest from reference TRBV5-4 and TRBJ1-2): ETGVTQSPTHLIKTRGQQVTLRCSSQSGHNTVSWYQQALGQGPQFIFQYYREEENGRGNFPPRFSGLQFPNYSSELNVNALELDDSALYLCASSLAGTPNYGYTFGSGTRLTVV.

The CDR3 here is CATSGRAGELFF. The CDR3 nucleotides are TGCGCCACATCAGGGAGGGCCGGGGAGCTGTTTTTT. The chain uses TRBV5-1 and TRBJ2-2; 7 bases are shared with TRBD2. V dropped 9 bases and J dropped 6; count of bases not matched to a gene: 5. This CDR3 is built from 12 residues. CDR1 SGHRS and CDR2 YFSETQ come from the germline V gene. The variable domain in full, completed from reference TRBV5-1 and TRBJ2-2, reads KAGVTQTPRYLIKTRGQQVTLSCSPISGHRSVSWYQQTPGQGLQFLFEYFSETQRNKGNFPGRFSGRQFSNSRSEMNVSTLELGDSALYLCATSGRAGELFFGEGSRLTVL.

The chain combines TRBV4-1 with TRBJ2-7, with D tentatively TRBD2 (5 bases). Trimming took off 3 bases at V and 2 bases at J, with 14 bases between the two ends. The length of the CDR3 is 15 residues. Germline V gives CDR1 MGHRA, CDR2 YSYEKL. The CDR3 nucleotides are TGCGCCAGCAGCCACGACGTGCGGGCCCCCTACGAGCAGTACTTC. It codes for CASSHDVRAPYEQYF.

This chain joins TRBV7-9 and TRBJ1-2, with 8 bases that match TRBD1. The V gene's germline CDR1 is SEHNR and CDR2 FQNEAQ (reference sequence). The J segment lost 3 bases and the V segment lost 5 bases, leaving 11 bases of the junction unmatched. The CDR3 runs 16 residues. The CDR3 spells CASSPPAGGSDYGYTF. The CDR3 DNA reads as TGTGCCAGCAGCCCTCCTGCAGGGGGCAGTGACTATGGCTACACCTTC.

This chain links TRBV2 with TRBJ1-4; D gene unclear. The CDR3 contains 14 residues. Germline loops: CDR1 SNHLY, CDR2 FYNNEI. V was pared by 7 bases and J by 6 bases, with 15 bases between. CDR3 sequence reads: CASIRLTEDEKLFF. The CDR3 nucleotides are TGTGCCAGCATTAGACTAACTGAGGATGAAAAACTGTTTTTT. Full variable domain (outside the CDR3, taken from reference TRBV2 and TRBJ1-4): EPEVTQTPSHQVTQMGQEVILRCVPISNHLYFYWYRQILGQKVEFLVSFYNNEISEKSEIFDDQFSVERPDGSNFTLKIRSTKLEDSAMYFCASIRLTEDEKLFFGSGTQLSVL.

The J gene is TRBJ2-3, the V gene TRBV15; TRBD2 matches at 10 bases. The CDR3 extends over 15 amino acids. The germline gives CDR1 LNHNV, CDR2 YYDKDF (reference sequence). J gave up 3 bases and V 0 bases, and 0 bases lay outside the gene matches. CDR3 sequence reads: CATSREAGGTDTQYF. The CDR3, as DNA: TGTGCCACCAGCAGAGAAGCGGGGGGGACAGATACGCAGTATTTT.

The chain joins TRBV28 to TRBJ2-3, with 7 bases matching TRBD2. The CDR3 length is 17 residues. Germline V gene lookup returns CDR1 MDHEN and CDR2 SYDVKM. The V segment lost 3 bases and the J segment 3 bases; nucleotides outside the gene matches: 12. The CDR3 sequence is CASSLYAAGLRTDTQYF. The DNA of the CDR3 is TGTGCCAGCAGTTTGTACGCAGCGGGACTAAGGACAGATACGCAGTATTTT.

In its sample, this clone was seen once. This chain links TRBV27 with TRBJ1-2; 8 bases agree with TRBD1. With 1 base clipped from V and 8 bases from J, the junction kept 6 bases outside the gene matches. Germline V gene data show CDR1 as MNHEY and CDR2 as SMNVEV (reference sequence). This CDR3 contains 14 residues. CDR3 region: CASSLWQGARGYTF. DNA of the CDR3: TGTGCCAGCAGTTTATGGCAGGGGGCGCGCGGCTACACCTTC.

This clone has more than one count but fewer than ten. The chain has TRBV4-2 and TRBJ1-1, with no clear D. In germline, CDR1 is LGHNA, CDR2 YNFKEQ. V gave up 0 bases and J gave up 6 bases, with 11 bases separating them. This CDR3 region has 14 residues. The CDR3 reads CASSQDGGSSEAFF. The CDR3 DNA is TGTGCCAGCAGCCAAGACGGAGGAAGCTCTGAAGCTTTCTTT.

The chain combines TRBV11-2 with TRBJ2-7; TRBD1 is a possible D gene (6 bases). V was pared by 5 bases and J by 0 bases, with 17 bases between. This CDR3 contains 16 residues. Germline lookup yields CDR1 SGHAT and CDR2 FQNNGV. The CDR3: CASSPSSGVGSYEQYF. The CDR3 coding sequence is TGTGCCAGCAGCCCCTCCTCAGGGGTCGGCTCCTACGAGCAGTACTTC.

This clone was counted once. The CDR3 bases are TGTGCCAGCAGTTTTACAAGGGGGGAGACCCAGTACTTC. It encodes CASSFTRGETQYF. The chain couples TRBV11-3 to TRBJ2-5, with TRBD1 as a possible D gene (6 bases). The V gene's germline CDR1 is SGHNT and CDR2 YENEEA. V lost 6 bases and J lost 5, with 13 bases in between. This CDR3 comprises 13 residues. Full variable domain (missing parts from reference TRBV11-3 and TRBJ2-5): EAGVVQSPRYKIIEKKQPVAFWCNPISGHNTLYWYLQNLGQGPELLIRYENEEAVDDSQLPKDRFSAERLKGVDSTLKIQPAELGDSAVYLCASSFTRGETQYFGPGTRLLVL.